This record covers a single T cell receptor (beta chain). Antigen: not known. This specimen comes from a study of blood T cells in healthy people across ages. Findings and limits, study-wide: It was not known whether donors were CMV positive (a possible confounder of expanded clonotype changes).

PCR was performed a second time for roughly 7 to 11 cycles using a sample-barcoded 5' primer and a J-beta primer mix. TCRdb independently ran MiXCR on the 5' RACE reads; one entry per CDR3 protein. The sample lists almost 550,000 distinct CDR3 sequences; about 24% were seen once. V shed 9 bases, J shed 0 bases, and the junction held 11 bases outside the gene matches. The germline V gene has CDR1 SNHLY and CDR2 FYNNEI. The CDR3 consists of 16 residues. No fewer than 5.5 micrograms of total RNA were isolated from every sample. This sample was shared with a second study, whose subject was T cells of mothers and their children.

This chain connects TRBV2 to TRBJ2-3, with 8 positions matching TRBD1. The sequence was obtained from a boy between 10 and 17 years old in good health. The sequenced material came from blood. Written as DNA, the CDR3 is TGTGCCAGTGAAAGGACAGGGAGGCCCAGCACAGATACGCAGTATTTT. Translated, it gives CASERTGRPSTDTQYF.